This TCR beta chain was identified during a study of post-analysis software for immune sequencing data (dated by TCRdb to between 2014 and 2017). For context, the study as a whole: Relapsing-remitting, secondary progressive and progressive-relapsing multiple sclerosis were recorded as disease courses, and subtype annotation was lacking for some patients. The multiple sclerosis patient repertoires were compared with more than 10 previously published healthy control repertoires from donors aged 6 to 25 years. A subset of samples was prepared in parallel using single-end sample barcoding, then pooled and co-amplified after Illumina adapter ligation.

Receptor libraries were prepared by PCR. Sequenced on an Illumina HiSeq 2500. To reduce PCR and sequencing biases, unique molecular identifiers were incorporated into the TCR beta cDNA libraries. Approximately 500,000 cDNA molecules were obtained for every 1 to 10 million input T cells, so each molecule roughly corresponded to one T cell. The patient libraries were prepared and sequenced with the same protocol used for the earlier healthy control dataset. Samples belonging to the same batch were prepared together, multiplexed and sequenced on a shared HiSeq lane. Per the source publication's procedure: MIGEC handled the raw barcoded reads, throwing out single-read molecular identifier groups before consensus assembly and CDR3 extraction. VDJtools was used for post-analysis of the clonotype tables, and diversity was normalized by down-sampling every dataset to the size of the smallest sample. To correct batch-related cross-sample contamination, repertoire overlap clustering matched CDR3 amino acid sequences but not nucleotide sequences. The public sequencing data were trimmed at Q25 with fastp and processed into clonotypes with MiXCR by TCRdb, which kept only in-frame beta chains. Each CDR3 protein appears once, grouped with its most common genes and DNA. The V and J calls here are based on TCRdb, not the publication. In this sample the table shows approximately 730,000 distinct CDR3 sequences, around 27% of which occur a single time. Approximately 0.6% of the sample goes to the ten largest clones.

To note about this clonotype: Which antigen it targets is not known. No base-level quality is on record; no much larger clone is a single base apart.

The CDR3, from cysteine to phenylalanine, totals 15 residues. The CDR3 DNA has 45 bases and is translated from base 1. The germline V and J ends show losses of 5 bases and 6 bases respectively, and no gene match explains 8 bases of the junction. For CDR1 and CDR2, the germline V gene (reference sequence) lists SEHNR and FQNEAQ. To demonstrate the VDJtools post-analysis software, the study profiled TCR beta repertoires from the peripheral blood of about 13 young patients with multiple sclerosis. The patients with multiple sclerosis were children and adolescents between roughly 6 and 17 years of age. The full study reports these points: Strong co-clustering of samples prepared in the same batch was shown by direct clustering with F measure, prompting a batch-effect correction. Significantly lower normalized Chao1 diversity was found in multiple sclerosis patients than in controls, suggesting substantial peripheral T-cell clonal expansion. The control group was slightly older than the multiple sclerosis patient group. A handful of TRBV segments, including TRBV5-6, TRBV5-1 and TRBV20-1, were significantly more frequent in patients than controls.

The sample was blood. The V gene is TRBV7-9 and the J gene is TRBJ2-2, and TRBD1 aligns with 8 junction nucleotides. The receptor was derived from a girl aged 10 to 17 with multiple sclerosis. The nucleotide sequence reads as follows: TGTGCCAGCAGCACCTATCAGGGGGCGGCCGGGGAGCTGTTTTTT. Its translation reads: CASSTYQGAAGELFF.